This T cell receptor (beta chain) was identified in a study of radiation and T cells in renal cell carcinoma. On the study more broadly: Nephrectomy followed 15 Gy stereotactic body radiation by 4 weeks. General study results and limits: Top tumor clonotypes rose in blood 2 weeks post-radiation, then contracted.

Clones were sequenced by immunoSEQ multiplex PCR, and TCRdb holds only the in-frame ones, with some missing. The repertoire holds around 130,000 clones, with about 81% as singletons. Remarks on this clone: Antigen specificity is unknown.

Time point reported: blood 2 weeks post-SBRT. Regarding treatment: 15 Gy SBRT to primary tumor, nephrectomy 4 weeks later. Serial blood draws occurred at baseline and 2 and 4 weeks post-SBRT. The tumor was a clear cell renal cell carcinoma. The junction had 14 bases not matched to a gene; V was cut back by 3 bases and J by 6 bases. CDR1 MDHEN and CDR2 SYDVKM come from the germline V gene. CDR3 length: 17 residues. The chain joins TRBV28 to TRBJ1-1, with 9 bases aligning to TRBD1. Sample: blood, taken from a patient whose treatment included radiotherapy and nephrectomy. The sequence was obtained from a woman aged 55 to 70 with renal cell carcinoma. DNA for the CDR3: TGTGCCAGCAGTTTTATGGCCGGGACAGGGTGGATGGCTGAAGCTTTCTTT. Translated, it gives CASSFMAGTGWMAEAFF.